The rows below give T cell receptor beta chains drawn from one sample of a study of T cell responses to AZD1222 COVID-19 vaccine. Profiling relied on immunoSEQ multiplex PCR, and the TCRdb table lists in-frame clones only, not all of them. Of 55,000 to 80,000 clones listed, 76% were seen once; the top ten hold 11% to 15%. The material was peripheral blood, obtained on day 0 of AZD1222 vaccination. The source is an adult in good health. Each CDR3 is given with its conserved first and last residue. A D gene is named only where the DNA matches it firmly. Clone size is shown for a subset of rows, as once, few, many or a class of expanded clone.

CDR3 length	V gene	D gene	clone size	J gene	CDR3 protein	CDR3 DNA
14	TRBV15	TRBD1	few	TRBJ1-2	CATSRRTTGKGYTF	TGTGCCACCAGCAGACGGACGACAGGGAAGGGCTACACCTTC
14	TRBV5-1	-	-	TRBJ2-2	CASEGPANTGELFF	TGCGCCAGCGAAGGCCCAGCGAACACCGGGGAGCTGTTTTTT
11	TRBV7-9	-	once	TRBJ1-1	CASTAGTEAFF	TGTGCCAGCACCGCGGGTACTGAAGCTTTCTTT
14	TRBV27	-	-	TRBJ2-2	CASNPGTSAGELFF	TGTGCCAGCAACCCCGGGACTTCCGCGGGGGAGCTGTTTTTT
16	TRBV5-6	-	-	TRBJ2-3	CASSLGTGLTTDTQYF	TGTGCCAGCAGCTTGGGGACTGGTTTGACCACAGATACGCAGTATTTT
15	TRBV11-3	-	few	TRBJ2-2	CASSRSFMGTGELFF	TGTGCCAGCAGTCGATCATTCATGGGCACCGGGGAGCTGTTTTTT
16	TRBV5-5	-	-	TRBJ2-1	CASSLSARGFYNEQFF	TGTGCCAGCAGCTTGAGTGCCAGGGGTTTCTACAATGAGCAGTTCTTC
14	TRBV6-5	TRBD1	-	TRBJ1-1	CASSKQGGVTEAFF	TGTGCCAGCAGCAAACAGGGGGGTGTCACTGAAGCTTTCTTT
15	TRBV2	TRBD2	once	TRBJ2-3	CASSEGLAQSDTQYF	TGTGCCAGCAGTGAAGGACTAGCGCAATCAGATACGCAGTATTTT
14	TRBV11-2	-	-	TRBJ2-7	CASSSEPRDYEQYF	TGTGCCAGCAGCTCCGAGCCCAGGGATTACGAGCAGTACTTC
15	TRBV4-2	-	-	TRBJ1-5	CASSQEGTRNQPQHF	TGTGCCAGCAGCCAGGAGGGGACCCGCAATCAGCCCCAGCATTTT
13	TRBV5-1	TRBD1	-	TRBJ1-1	CASSLAQGGEAFF	TGCGCCAGCAGCTTGGCTCAGGGGGGTGAAGCTTTCTTT
10	TRBV29-1	-	-	TRBJ1-1	CSAGAGEGFF	TGCAGCGCCGGGGCGGGAGAGGGTTTCTTT
15	TRBV7-9	-	few	TRBJ2-3	CASNTLGLRTDTQYF	TGTGCCAGCAATACACTCGGCTTGCGCACAGATACGCAGTATTTT
15	TRBV19	-	-	TRBJ1-5	CASSIGAGINQPQHF	TGTGCCAGTAGTATAGGGGCTGGGATCAATCAGCCCCAGCATTTT
14	TRBV6-1	-	-	TRBJ1-5	CASSEGGINQPQHF	TGTGCCAGCAGTGAAGGGGGGATCAATCAGCCCCAGCATTTT
14	TRBV29-1	-	few	TRBJ1-6	CSVSGTLGDSPLHF	TGCAGCGTTAGTGGGACACTAGGTGATTCACCCCTCCACTTT
14	TRBV3-1/TRBV3-2	-	-	TRBJ1-5	CASSQTGGNQPQHF	TGTGCCAGCAGCCAAACGGGGGGCAATCAGCCCCAGCATTTT
13	TRBV19	TRBD1	-	TRBJ1-1	CASSSGGGTEAFF	TGTGCCAGTAGTTCAGGGGGCGGCACTGAAGCTTTCTTT
16	TRBV18	-	few	TRBJ1-2	CASSPSRDATNYGYTF	TGTGCCAGCTCACCGTCCCGGGACGCAACTAACTATGGCTACACCTTC
16	TRBV4-3	TRBD1	-	TRBJ1-2	CASSQDTQGVYYGYTF	TGCGCCAGCAGCCAAGATACGCAGGGGGTTTACTATGGCTACACCTTC
15	TRBV18	-	-	TRBJ1-4	CASSPSGSGNEKLFF	TGTGCCAGCTCGCCCTCGGGGAGCGGTAATGAAAAACTGTTTTTT
14	TRBV23-1	-	once	TRBJ2-1	CASSQSGGLNEQFF	TGCGCCAGCAGTCAATCGGGGGGCCTAAATGAGCAGTTCTTC
16	TRBV15	-	-	TRBJ2-7	CATSTWRRRVPYEQYF	TGTGCCACCAGCACCTGGAGGCGACGCGTCCCCTACGAGCAGTACTTC
15	TRBV18	-	-	TRBJ2-7	CASSPREGSGYEQYF	TGTGCCAGCTCACCACGCGAGGGTAGTGGGTACGAGCAGTACTTC
15	TRBV5-1	-	-	TRBJ2-5	CASSSDSTFQETQYF	TGCGCCAGCAGTTCTGACAGTACGTTTCAAGAGACCCAGTACTTC
15	TRBV3-1/TRBV3-2	-	medium-sized	TRBJ2-1	CASSQDRGAYNEQFF	TGTGCCAGCAGCCAAGATAGGGGAGCCTACAATGAGCAGTTCTTC
16	TRBV7-9	-	-	TRBJ1-3	CASSLGGTDSGNTIYF	TGTGCCAGCAGCTTAGGGGGGACGGACTCTGGAAACACCATATATTTT
14	TRBV7-9	-	few	TRBJ2-3	CASSNRESTDTQYF	TGTGCCAGCAGCAACAGGGAATCCACAGATACGCAGTATTTT
14	TRBV7-2	-	-	TRBJ1-2	CASSPVGGGHGYTF	TGTGCCAGCAGCCCCGTTGGGGGAGGGCATGGCTACACCTTC
14	TRBV14	TRBD1	-	TRBJ1-5	CASSQGQGLSTQHF	TGTGCCAGCAGCCAGGGACAGGGGTTAAGTACCCAGCATTTT
14	TRBV10-3	TRBD1	-	TRBJ1-2	CAINPSGTDYGYTF	TGTGCCATCAACCCTTCAGGGACAGACTATGGCTACACCTTC
18	TRBV19	TRBD1	-	TRBJ1-2	CASSSLDRGINSVYGYTF	TGTGCCAGTAGTAGCCTGGACAGGGGGATTAACTCGGTCTATGGCTACACCTTC
15	TRBV6-5	-	few	TRBJ2-3	CASSYRGTLTDTQYF	TGTGCCAGCAGTTACAGGGGGACCCTCACAGATACGCAGTATTTT
14	TRBV6-6	TRBD1	-	TRBJ1-1	CASTYAGGDTEAFF	TGTGCCAGCACCTATGCAGGGGGGGACACTGAAGCTTTCTTT
17	TRBV5-1	-	-	TRBJ2-2	CASSLARVGENTGELFF	TGCGCCAGCAGCTTGGCCCGAGTAGGGGAGAACACCGGGGAGCTGTTTTTT
15	TRBV6-5	-	few	TRBJ2-2	CASSYSGRADGELFF	TGTGCCAGCAGTTACTCTGGAAGGGCCGACGGGGAGCTGTTTTTT
15	TRBV9	-	-	TRBJ2-7	CASSVGASDTYEQYF	TGTGCCAGCAGTGTCGGCGCTAGCGATACCTACGAGCAGTACTTC
13	TRBV5-1	-	once	TRBJ2-7	CASSRVASSEQYF	TGCGCCAGCAGTCGGGTGGCTAGCTCCGAGCAGTACTTC
11	TRBV24-1	-	-	TRBJ2-1	CATSDWYEQFF	TGTGCCACCAGTGATTGGTATGAGCAGTTCTTC
13	TRBV19	-	-	TRBJ2-7	CASSSMSSYEQYF	TGTGCCAGTAGCTCGATGAGCTCCTACGAGCAGTACTTC
15	TRBV7-8	TRBD1	-	TRBJ2-7	CASSPTGGGSYEQYF	TGTGCCAGCAGCCCAACAGGGGGCGGTTCCTACGAGCAGTACTTC
15	TRBV18	-	-	TRBJ2-7	CASSPAGYPSYEQYF	TGTGCCAGCTCACCTGCCGGGTACCCCTCCTACGAGCAGTACTTC
16	TRBV7-3	TRBD2	-	TRBJ2-2	CASSSKNRGDAGELFF	TGTGCCAGCAGCTCAAAAAACCGGGGGGACGCCGGGGAGCTGTTTTTT